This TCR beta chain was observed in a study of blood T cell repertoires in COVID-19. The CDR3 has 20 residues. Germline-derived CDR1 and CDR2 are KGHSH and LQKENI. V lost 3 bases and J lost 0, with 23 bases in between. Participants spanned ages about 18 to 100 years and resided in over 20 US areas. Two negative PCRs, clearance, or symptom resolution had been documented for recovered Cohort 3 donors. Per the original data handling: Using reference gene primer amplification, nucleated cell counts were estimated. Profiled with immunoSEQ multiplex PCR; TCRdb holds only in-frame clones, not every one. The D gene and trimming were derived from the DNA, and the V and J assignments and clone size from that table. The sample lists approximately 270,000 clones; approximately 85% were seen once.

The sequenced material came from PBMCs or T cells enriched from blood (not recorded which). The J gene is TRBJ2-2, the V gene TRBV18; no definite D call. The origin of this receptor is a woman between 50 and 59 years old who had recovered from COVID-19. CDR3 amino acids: CASSPKIVSLQSTNTGELFF. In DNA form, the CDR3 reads TGTGCCAGCTCACCCAAAATAGTATCCCTTCAATCTACGAACACCGGGGAGCTGTTTTTT.